The clone carrying this T cell receptor (beta chain) was seen a few times. The CDR3 contains 16 residues. With 1 base clipped from V and 4 bases from J, the junction kept 5 bases outside the gene matches. CDR1 is LGHNA, CDR2 YSLEER, per germline. The sample is drawn from a study of T cells in Graves' hyperthyroidism and ophthalmopathy. RNA transcripts provided the source from which TCR beta CDR3 regions were amplified. TCR CDR3 underwent first-round RT-PCR with the HTBI primer set. In TCRdb, the multiplex PCR reads were re-called with MiXCR into one record per CDR3 protein. The sample shows 700,000 to 850,000 distinct CDR3 sequences, around 40% of them seen only once. Researchers defined stable Graves' hyperthyroidism as no ophthalmopathy progression within 18 months. Any patient presenting with uncontrolled infection, other autoimmune disease, pregnancy or lactation was left out. Each diagnosis was grounded in clinical symptoms, serum thyroxine and TRAb, thyroid ultrasound, and orbital computed tomography. Fresh peripheral blood, 7.5 to 10 ml, yielded the PBMCs.

Sequencing used blood. The chain carries TRBV4-3 and TRBJ2-2; 8 bases align to TRBD1. The receptor was isolated from a woman aged 40 to 55 with Graves' hyperthyroidism. The CDR3 coding sequence is TGCGCCAGCAGCCAAGGGACAGGGTATGGCACCGGGGAGCTGTTTTTT. It encodes CASSQGTGYGTGELFF.